What follows are 6 T cell receptor beta chains derived from one specimen sequenced in a study of blood T cell repertoires in COVID-19. TCRdb's table, derived via immunoSEQ multiplex PCR, lists solely in-frame clones and lacks some. The sample shows 100,000 to 150,000 clones, around 82% of them seen only once. The sequenced sample consisted of peripheral blood. The receptors were sampled from a man aged 60-69 years with acute or convalescent COVID-19.

The genes are TRBV27 and TRBJ1-2; possibly TRBD1 for D (6 bases). Deletions cut 0 bases from V and 1 base from J, with 18 bases between. The V gene's germline CDR1 is MNHEY and CDR2 SMNVEV (reference sequence). The CDR3 runs 18 residues. CDR3 in amino acids: CASSLSSLPGHLNYGYTF. The CDR3 nucleotides read TGTGCCAGCAGTTTATCTAGTCTTCCGGGACACCTTAACTATGGCTACACCTTC.

J is TRBJ2-4 and V is TRBV3-1 (or the pseudogene TRBV3-2); D is unresolved. This CDR3 is 16 amino acids long. CDR1 is LGHDT, CDR2 YNNKEL, per germline (reference sequence). With 0 bases removed from V and 0 bases from J, the gap between germline ends came to 9 bases. CDR3 sequence reads: CASSQDRLIAKNIQYF. The CDR3, as DNA: TGTGCCAGCAGCCAAGACAGACTGATAGCCAAAAACATTCAGTACTTC.

Only a few counts were recorded for this clone. The chain joins TRBV6-5 to TRBJ1-5, with 10 bases that match TRBD1. V was clipped by 7 bases and J by 0 bases; unmatched bases: 3. This CDR3 contains 15 residues. Germline assignment: CDR1 MNHEY and CDR2 SVGAGI. This chain's CDR3 is CASKRQGASNQPQHF. The CDR3 coding sequence is TGTGCCAGCAAGAGACAGGGGGCTAGCAATCAGCCCCAGCATTTT.

The V call is TRBV6-5, the J call TRBJ1-5; D gene ambiguous. This CDR3 has 13 amino acids. Germline V gene lookup returns CDR1 MNHEY and CDR2 SVGAGI. V lost 4 bases, J lost 6 bases, and 10 bases lay in between. The CDR3 nucleotides read TGTGCCAGCAGTTCCCGGTCGGGTCAGCCCCAGCATTTT. This translates into CASSSRSGQPQHF.

The gene calls are TRBV28 and TRBJ1-1; D gene uncertain. V shed 5 bases and J shed 1 base, with 14 bases lying between them. CDR3 length: 15 amino acids. The germline CDR1 and CDR2 sequences are MDHEN and SYDVKM. Here the CDR3 DNA reads TGTGCCAGCAGTCCTCACGAGGGTCGGAACACTGAAGCTTTCTTT. Amino acid sequence: CASSPHEGRNTEAFF.

The chain carries TRBV2 and TRBJ1-2, with 9 bases identical to TRBD1. The length of the CDR3 is 18 residues. The germline V gene has CDR1 SNHLY and CDR2 FYNNEI. V dropped 4 bases and J dropped 3; count of bases not matched to a gene: 15. This CDR3 is CASSARDRAKVWDYGYTF. The DNA of the CDR3 is TGTGCCAGCAGTGCCCGGGACAGGGCAAAGGTCTGGGACTATGGCTACACCTTC.